This T cell receptor (beta chain) was recovered during a study of OX40 agonist ivuxolimab in advanced cancers. Across the study: In this trial design, patients received ivuxolimab intravenously at 0.01 to 10 mg/kg every 2 weeks. Whole-study results and caveats: Low normalized clonal expansion also occurred in some nonresponding patients. Clonal expansion by week 6 occurred in CD4+ and CD8+ blood T cells (at 0.1 to 3.0 mg/kg).

Concerning this clone itself: Its specificity is not known.

CDR3 length: 15 residues. The germline gives CDR1 LNHDA, CDR2 SQIVND (reference sequence). The V and J ends lost 6 bases and 0 bases, in that order; junction bases with no gene match: 5. TCRdb's table, derived via immunoSEQ multiplex PCR, lists solely in-frame clones and lacks some. The table shows 99,000 or so clones, with approximately 93% occurring only once. Source: CD4+ or CD8+ T cells sorted from blood, taken in a trial of the OX40 agonist ivuxolimab. The TCR sequence derives from an adult with an advanced solid tumor such as melanoma, head and neck, liver or kidney cancer. The chain employs TRBV19 and TRBJ1-2, with 9 bases matching TRBD1. The chain's CDR3 is CASRPQGAANYGYTF. For the CDR3, the DNA is TGTGCCAGTAGACCACAGGGGGCTGCTAACTATGGCTACACCTTC. Drawing the rest from reference TRBV19 and TRBJ1-2, the complete variable domain is DGGITQSPKYLFRKEGQNVTLSCEQNLNHDAMYWYRQDPGQGLRLIYYSQIVNDFQKGDIAEGYSVSREKKESFPLTVTSAQKNPTAFYLCASRPQGAANYGYTFGSGTRLTVV.